This TCR beta chain was profiled in a study of cytomegalovirus exposure and HLA in healthy donors. Study results and caveats: Generally TCR sequences proved uncommon, though certain public TCRs appeared in numerous donors.

Data came from immunoSEQ multiplex PCR; TCRdb stores just in-frame clones and leaves some out. Found here are about 220,000 clones, approximately 86% of them singletons; the top ten hold 2.9%. This CDR3 spans 15 amino acids. Germline V gene sequence: CDR1 MNHEY, CDR2 SVGAGI. For this clone: The antigen is unknown. The junction differs from germline at one of its ends, possibly a read error. Other DNA sequences in the sample encode the same CDR3.

This receptor was identified in a woman aged 18-29 years in good health and CMV-seronegative. The J gene is TRBJ1-1, the V gene TRBV6-5; TRBD1 agrees at 10 bases. The sample consisted of PBMCs. The CDR3 region has the DNA TGCGCCAGCAGGGCCGGGACAGGGGAGAACACTGAAGCTTTCTTT. Protein sequence: CASRAGTGENTEAFF.